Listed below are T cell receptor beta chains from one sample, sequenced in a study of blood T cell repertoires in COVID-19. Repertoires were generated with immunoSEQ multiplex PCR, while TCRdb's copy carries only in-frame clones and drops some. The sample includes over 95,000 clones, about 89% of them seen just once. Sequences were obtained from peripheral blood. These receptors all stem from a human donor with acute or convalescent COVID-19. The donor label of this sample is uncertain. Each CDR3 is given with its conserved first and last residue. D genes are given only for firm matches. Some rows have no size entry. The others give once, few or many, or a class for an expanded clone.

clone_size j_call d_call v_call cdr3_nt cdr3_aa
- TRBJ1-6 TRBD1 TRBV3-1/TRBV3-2 TGTGCCAGCAGCGATAGACAGGGAACCTATAATTCACCCCTCCACTTT CASSDRQGTYNSPLHF
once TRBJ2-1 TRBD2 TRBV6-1 TGTGCCAGCAGTGACTTGCTAGCGGGAGGAGGAGCGGGGTTAAATGAGCAGTTCTTC CASSDLLAGGGAGLNEQFF
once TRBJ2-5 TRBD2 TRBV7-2 TGTGCCAGCAGCAAGACTAGCGGGAGTAGTGAGACCCAGTACTTC CASSKTSGSSETQYF
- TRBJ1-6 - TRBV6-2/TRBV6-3 TGTGCCAGCAACCCCCAGGGCAGCGGGGGACCACCCCTCCACTTT CASNPQGSGGPPLHF
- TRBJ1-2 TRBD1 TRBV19 TGTGCCACCGGTCCCGGGACAGGGTTGCACTATGGCTACACCTTC CATGPGTGLHYGYTF
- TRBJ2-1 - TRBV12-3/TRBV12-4 TGTGCCAGCAGTTCGGGACTCCGTCAGTTCTTC CASSSGLRQFF
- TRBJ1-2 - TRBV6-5 TGTGCCACCAACTACCTCCTGACCGTACACTATGGCTACACCTTC CATNYLLTVHYGYTF
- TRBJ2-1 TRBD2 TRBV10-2 TGCGCCAGCAGAGCGGGACTAGCGAGCTACAATGAGCAGTTCTTC CASRAGLASYNEQFF
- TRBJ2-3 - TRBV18 TGTGCCAGCTCACCTGGGGGGAGTCGGGATACGCAGTATTTT CASSPGGSRDTQYF
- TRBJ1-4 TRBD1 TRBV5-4 TGTGCCAGCAGCTTGTGGGGGACAGGGGATAATGAAAAACTGTTTTTT CASSLWGTGDNEKLFF
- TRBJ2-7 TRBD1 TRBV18 TGTGCCAGCTCACCGAGGGACAGGGCCTACGAGCAGTACTTC CASSPRDRAYEQYF
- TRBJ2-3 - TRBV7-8 TGTGCCAGCAGCCCCCCCAACAGGGGCACAGATACGCAGTATTTT CASSPPNRGTDTQYF
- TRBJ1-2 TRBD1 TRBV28 TGTGCCAGCAGTTTATCGGGGACAGGGGCCCACTATGGCTACACCTTC CASSLSGTGAHYGYTF
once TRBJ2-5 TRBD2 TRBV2 TGTGCCAGCATTTCTATTGGACTAGCGGGACCAAAAGAGACCCAGTACTTC CASISIGLAGPKETQYF